The clone carrying this TCR beta chain was detected a few times. Its antigen remains unidentified. Germline V CDR1 and CDR2: MGHRA, YSYEKL. V lost 4 bases and J lost 4, with 14 bases in between. CDR3 length: 15 amino acids. The sample originates from a study of T cells after yellow fever vaccination. Study context: Each low-cell-number fraction was prepared by means of SMART-Seq v4 Ultra Low Input.

UMIs and a universal primer site were added when TCR cDNA was made by 5'RACE template switching. TCRdb ran MiXCR on the 5' RACE reads and lists one entry per CDR3 protein. The table lists 150,000 to 200,000 distinct CDR3 sequences, roughly 11% of them singletons. Study outcomes and limitations: The study noted that FACS-sorted repertoires could contain abundant clonotypes contaminating from the bulk population.

The input for sequencing was CD8+ T cells sorted from PBMCs, taken 15 days after the yellow fever booster vaccination. The receptor was isolated from a young man who received the YFV17D yellow fever vaccine. This sequence joins TRBV4-1 and TRBJ2-1, with D perhaps TRBD1 (5 bases). The CDR3 nucleotides read TGCGCCAGCAGCCCCAGCGCAGGGCCGTACAATGAGCAGTTCTTC. Amino acids: CASSPSAGPYNEQFF.